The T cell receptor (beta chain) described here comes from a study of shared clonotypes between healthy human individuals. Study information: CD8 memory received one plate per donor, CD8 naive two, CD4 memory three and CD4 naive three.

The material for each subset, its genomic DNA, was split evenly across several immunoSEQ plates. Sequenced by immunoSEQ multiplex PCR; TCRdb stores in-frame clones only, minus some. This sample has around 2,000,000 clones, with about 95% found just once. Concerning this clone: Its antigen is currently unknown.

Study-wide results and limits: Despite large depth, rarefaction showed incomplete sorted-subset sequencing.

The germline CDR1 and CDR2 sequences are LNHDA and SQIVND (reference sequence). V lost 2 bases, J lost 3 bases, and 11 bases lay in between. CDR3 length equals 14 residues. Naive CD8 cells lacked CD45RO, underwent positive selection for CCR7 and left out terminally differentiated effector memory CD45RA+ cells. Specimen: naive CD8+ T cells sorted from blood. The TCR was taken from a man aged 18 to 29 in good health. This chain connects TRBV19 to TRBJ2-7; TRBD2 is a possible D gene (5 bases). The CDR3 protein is CASSIRHGLYEQYF. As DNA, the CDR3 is TGTGCCAGTAGTATACGTCACGGACTCTACGAGCAGTACTTC.